This TCR beta chain was captured in a study of Graves' ophthalmopathy and Graves' hyperthyroidism. General observations from the study: The model's prediction of ophthalmopathy progression had 70.59% sensitivity and 72% to 80% specificity.

Beta-chain TCR CDR3 regions were amplified from RNA transcripts. HTBI-primed first-round RT-PCR preceded second-round multiplex PCR. TCRdb ran MiXCR on the multiplex PCR reads and lists one entry per CDR3 protein. The sample carries hundreds of thousands of distinct CDR3 sequences, 20% to 25% recorded once. This clonotype was seen ten or more times. The antigen remains undetermined. No progression to ophthalmopathy over 18 months defined stable hyperthyroidism. V was shortened by 7 bases and J by 3 bases, with 18 bases between the two germline ends. Germline CDR1 is SQVTM and CDR2 is ANQGSEA. The CDR3 runs to 14 residues.

The V call is TRBV29-1, the J call TRBJ1-1; weak D call: TRBD1 (6 bases). Sequencing used peripheral blood. The clonotype originates from a woman between 18 and 29 years old with stable Graves' hyperthyroidism. CDR3 sequence reads: CSALRGALDTEAFF. The CDR3 coding sequence is TGCAGCGCCTTGCGGGGGGCGTTGGACACTGAAGCTTTCTTT.